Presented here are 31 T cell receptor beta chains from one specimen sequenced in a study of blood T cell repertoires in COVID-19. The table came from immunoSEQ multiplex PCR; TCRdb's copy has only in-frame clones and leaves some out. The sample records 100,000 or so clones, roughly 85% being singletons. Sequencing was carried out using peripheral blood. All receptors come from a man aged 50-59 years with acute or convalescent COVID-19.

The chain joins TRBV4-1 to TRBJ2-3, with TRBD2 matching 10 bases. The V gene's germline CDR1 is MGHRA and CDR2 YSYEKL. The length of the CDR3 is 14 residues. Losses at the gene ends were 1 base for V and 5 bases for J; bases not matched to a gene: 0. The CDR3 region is CASSQGLAGDTQYF. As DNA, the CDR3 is TGCGCCAGCAGCCAAGGACTAGCGGGAGATACGCAGTATTTT.

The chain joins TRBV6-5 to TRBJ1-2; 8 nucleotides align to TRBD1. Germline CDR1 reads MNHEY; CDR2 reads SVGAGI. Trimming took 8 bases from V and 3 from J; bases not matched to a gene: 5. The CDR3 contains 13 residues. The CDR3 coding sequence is TGTGCCAGCTCAGAGACAGGGGACTATGGCTACACCTTC. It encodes CASSETGDYGYTF.

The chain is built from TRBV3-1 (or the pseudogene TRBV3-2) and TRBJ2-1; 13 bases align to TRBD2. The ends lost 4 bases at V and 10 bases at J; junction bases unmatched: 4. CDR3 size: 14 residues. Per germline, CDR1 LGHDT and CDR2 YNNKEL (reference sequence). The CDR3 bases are TGTGCCAGCAGCCCCCGACTAGCGGGAGGCGAGCAGTTCTTC. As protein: CASSPRLAGGEQFF.

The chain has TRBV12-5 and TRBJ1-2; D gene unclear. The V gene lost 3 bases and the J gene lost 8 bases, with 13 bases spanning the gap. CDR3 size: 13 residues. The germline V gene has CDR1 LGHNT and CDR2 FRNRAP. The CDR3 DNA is TGTGCTAGTGGTTTCACCCAGACGGAGGGCTACACCTTC. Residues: CASGFTQTEGYTF.

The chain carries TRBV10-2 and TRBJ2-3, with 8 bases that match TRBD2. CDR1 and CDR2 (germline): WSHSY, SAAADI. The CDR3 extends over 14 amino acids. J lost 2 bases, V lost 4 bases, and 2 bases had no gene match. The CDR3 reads CASSAGGVTDTQYF. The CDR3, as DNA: TGCGCCAGCAGTGCGGGGGGGGTCACAGATACGCAGTATTTT.

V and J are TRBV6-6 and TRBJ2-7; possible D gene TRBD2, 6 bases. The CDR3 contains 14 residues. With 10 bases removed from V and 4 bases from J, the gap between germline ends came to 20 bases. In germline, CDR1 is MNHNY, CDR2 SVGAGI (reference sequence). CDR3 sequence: CATLFPGLSYEQYF. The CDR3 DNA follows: TGTGCCACCTTATTCCCGGGACTTTCTTACGAGCAGTACTTC.

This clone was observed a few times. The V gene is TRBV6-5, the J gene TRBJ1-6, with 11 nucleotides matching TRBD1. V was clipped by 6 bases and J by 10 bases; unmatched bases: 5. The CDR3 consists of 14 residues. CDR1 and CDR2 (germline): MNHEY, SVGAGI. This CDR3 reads CASRLDRGRSPLHF. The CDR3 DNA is TGTGCCAGCAGACTGGACAGGGGGCGGTCACCCCTCCACTTT.

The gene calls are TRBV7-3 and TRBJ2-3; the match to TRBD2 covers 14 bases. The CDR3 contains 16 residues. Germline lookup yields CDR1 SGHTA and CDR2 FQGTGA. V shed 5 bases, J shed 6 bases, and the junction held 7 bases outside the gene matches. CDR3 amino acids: CASSLRLAGGFDTQYF. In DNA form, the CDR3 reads TGTGCCAGCAGCCTAAGACTAGCGGGGGGGTTCGATACGCAGTATTTT. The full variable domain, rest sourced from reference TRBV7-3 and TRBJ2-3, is GAGVSQTPSNKVTEKGKYVELRCDPISGHTALYWYRQSLGQGPEFLIYFQGTGAADDSGLPNDRFFAVRPEGSVSTLKIQRTERGDSAVYLCASSLRLAGGFDTQYFGPGTRLTVL.

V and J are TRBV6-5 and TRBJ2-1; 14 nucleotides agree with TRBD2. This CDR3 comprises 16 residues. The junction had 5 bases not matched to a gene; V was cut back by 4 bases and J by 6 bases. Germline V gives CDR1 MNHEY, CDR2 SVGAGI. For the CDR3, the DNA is TGTGCCAGCAGTTGGGGACTAGCGGGAGTTTCCAATGAGCAGTTCTTC. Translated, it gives CASSWGLAGVSNEQFF.

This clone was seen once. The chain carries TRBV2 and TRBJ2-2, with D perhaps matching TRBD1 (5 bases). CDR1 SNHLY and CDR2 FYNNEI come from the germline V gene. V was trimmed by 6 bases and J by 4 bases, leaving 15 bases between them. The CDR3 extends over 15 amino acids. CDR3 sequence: CASRALAGFTGELFF. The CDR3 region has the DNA TGTGCCAGCAGAGCACTTGCAGGGTTCACCGGGGAGCTGTTTTTT.

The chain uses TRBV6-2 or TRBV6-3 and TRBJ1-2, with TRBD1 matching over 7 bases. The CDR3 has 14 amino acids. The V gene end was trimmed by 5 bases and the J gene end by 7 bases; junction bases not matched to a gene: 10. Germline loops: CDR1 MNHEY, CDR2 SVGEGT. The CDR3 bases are TGTGCCAGCAGTAACCCTCCCGACAGGGTTGGCTACACCTTC. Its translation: CASSNPPDRVGYTF.

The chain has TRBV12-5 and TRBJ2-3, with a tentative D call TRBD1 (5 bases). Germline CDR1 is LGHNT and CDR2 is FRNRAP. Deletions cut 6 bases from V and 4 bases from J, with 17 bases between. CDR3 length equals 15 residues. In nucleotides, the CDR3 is TGTGCTAGTGGCCTAGGGGAATTTGTTGCAGATACGCAGTATTTT. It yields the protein CASGLGEFVADTQYF.

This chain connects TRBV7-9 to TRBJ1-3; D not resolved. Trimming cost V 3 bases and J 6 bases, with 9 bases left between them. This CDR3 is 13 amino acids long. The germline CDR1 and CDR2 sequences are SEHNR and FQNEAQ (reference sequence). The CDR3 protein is CASSFRGLNTIYF. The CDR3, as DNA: TGTGCCAGCAGCTTCAGAGGGTTAAACACCATATATTTT.

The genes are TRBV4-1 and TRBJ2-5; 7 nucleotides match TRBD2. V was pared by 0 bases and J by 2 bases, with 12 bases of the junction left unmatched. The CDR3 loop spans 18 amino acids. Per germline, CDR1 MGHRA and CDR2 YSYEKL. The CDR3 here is CASSQDPLGGSRQETQYF. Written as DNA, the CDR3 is TGCGCCAGCAGCCAAGATCCGCTCGGCGGGAGTAGGCAAGAGACCCAGTACTTC.

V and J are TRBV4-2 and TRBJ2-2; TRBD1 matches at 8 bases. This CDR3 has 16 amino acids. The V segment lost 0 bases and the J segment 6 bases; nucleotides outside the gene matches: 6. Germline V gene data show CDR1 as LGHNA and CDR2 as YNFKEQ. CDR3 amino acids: CASSQETRGLAGELFF. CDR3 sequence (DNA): TGTGCCAGCAGCCAAGAGACCAGGGGGCTGGCCGGGGAGCTGTTTTTT.

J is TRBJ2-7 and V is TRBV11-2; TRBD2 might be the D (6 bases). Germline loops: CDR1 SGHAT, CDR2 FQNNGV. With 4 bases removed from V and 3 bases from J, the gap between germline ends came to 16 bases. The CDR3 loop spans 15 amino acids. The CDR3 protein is CASSYGVGRGYEQYF. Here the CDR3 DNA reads TGTGCCAGCAGCTACGGGGTAGGGCGGGGCTACGAGCAGTACTTC.

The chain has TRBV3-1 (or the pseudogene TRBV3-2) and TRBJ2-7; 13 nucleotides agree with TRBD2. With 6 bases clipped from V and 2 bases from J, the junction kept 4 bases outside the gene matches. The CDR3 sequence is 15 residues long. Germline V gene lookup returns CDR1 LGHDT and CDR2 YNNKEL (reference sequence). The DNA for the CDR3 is TGTGCCAGCAGGTGGGGACTAGCGGGAACCTACGAGCAGTACTTC. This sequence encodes CASRWGLAGTYEQYF.

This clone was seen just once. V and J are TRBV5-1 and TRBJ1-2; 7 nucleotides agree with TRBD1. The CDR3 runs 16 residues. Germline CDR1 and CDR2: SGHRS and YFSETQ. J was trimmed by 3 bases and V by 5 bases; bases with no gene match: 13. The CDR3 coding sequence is TGCGCCAGCAGTCTGGGGAGCAGGGGGGCAGACTATGGCTACACCTTC. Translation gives CASSLGSRGADYGYTF.

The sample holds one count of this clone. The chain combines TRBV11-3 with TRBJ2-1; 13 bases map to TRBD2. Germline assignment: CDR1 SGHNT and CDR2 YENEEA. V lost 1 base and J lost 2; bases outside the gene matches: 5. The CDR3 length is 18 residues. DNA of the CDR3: TGTGCCAGCAGCTTAGGGACTAGCGGGAGTGGGGCCTACAATGAGCAGTTCTTC. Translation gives CASSLGTSGSGAYNEQFF.

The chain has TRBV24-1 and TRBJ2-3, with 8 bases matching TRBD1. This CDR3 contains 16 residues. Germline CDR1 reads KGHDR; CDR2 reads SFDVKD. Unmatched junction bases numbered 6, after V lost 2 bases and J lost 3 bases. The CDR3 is CATSDSTRGRTDTQYF. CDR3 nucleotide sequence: TGTGCCACCAGTGATTCCACCAGGGGGCGGACAGATACGCAGTATTTT.

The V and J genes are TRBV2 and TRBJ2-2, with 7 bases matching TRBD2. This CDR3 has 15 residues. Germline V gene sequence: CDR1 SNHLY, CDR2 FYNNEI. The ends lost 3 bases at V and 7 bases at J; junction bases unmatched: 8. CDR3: CASSDSAGVIGELFF. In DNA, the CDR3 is TGTGCCAGCAGTGATTCGGCGGGAGTTATCGGGGAGCTGTTTTTT.

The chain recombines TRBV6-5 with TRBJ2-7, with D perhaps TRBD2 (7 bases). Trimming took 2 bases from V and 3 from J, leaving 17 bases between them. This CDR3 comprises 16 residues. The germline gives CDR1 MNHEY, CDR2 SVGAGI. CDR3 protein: CASSYEGGAPFYEQYF. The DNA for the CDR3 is TGTGCCAGCAGTTACGAGGGGGGGGCTCCATTCTACGAGCAGTACTTC.

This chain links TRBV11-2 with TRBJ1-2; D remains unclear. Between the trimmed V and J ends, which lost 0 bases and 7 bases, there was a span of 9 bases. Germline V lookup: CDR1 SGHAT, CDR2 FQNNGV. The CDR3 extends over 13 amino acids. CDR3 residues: CASSLDPLVGYTF. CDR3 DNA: TGTGCCAGCAGCTTAGATCCTCTCGTTGGCTACACCTTC.

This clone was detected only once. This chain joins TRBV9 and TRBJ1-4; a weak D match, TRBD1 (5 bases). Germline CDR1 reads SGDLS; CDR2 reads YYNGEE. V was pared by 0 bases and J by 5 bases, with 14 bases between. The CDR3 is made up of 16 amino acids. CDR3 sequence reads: CASSVDGGRLNEKLFF. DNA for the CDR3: TGTGCCAGCAGCGTAGACGGGGGGAGACTAAATGAAAAACTGTTTTTT.

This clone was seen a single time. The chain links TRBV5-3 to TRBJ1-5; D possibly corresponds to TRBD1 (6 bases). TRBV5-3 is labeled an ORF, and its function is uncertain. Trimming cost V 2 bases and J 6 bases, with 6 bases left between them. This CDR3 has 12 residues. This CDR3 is CARSLGGQPQHF. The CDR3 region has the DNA TGTGCCAGAAGCTTAGGGGGTCAGCCCCAGCATTTT.

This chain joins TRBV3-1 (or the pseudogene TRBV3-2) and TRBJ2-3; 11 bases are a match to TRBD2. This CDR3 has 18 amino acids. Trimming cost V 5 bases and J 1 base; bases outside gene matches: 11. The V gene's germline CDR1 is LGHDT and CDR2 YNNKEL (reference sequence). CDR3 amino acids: CASSFQVSGGAGTDTQYF. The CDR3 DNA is TGTGCCAGCAGCTTCCAAGTTAGCGGGGGGGCCGGCACAGATACGCAGTATTTT.

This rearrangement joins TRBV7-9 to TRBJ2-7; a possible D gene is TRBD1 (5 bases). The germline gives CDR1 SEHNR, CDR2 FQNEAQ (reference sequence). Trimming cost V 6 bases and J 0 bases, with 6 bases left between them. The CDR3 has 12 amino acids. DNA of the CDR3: TGTGCCAGCAGACAGGTCTCCTACGAGCAGTACTTC. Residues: CASRQVSYEQYF.

DNA of the CDR3: TGCGCCAGCAGCCCCCTGCCAGGGGAAGGGGTCAAAAACATTCAGTACTTC. As protein: CASSPLPGEGVKNIQYF. V usage is TRBV5-1 and J usage is TRBJ2-4, with TRBD1 as a possible D gene (6 bases). Germline V gene lookup returns CDR1 SGHRS and CDR2 YFSETQ. The CDR3 runs to 17 residues. V was trimmed by 4 bases and J by 3 bases, leaving 20 bases between them.

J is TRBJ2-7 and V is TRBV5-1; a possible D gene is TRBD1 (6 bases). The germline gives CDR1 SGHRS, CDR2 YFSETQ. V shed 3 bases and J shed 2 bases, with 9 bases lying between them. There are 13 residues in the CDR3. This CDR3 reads CASSSDRTYEQYF. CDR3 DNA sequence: TGCGCCAGCAGCTCTGACAGGACCTACGAGCAGTACTTC.

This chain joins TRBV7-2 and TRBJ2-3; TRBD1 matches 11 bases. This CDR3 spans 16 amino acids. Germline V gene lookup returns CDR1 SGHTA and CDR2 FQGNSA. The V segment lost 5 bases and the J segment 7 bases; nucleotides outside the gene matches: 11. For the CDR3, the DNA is TGTGCCAGCAGCCGCAGATCCGGGACAGGGGGAAATACGCAGTATTTT. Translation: CASSRRSGTGGNTQYF.

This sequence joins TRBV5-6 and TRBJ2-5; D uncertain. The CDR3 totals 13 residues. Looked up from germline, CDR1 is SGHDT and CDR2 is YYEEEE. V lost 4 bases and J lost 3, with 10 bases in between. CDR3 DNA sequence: TGTGCCAGCAGCCCCGTCCGGGAAGAGACCCAGTACTTC. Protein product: CASSPVREETQYF. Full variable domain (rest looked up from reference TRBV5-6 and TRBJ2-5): DAGVTQSPTHLIKTRGQQVTLRCSPKSGHDTVSWYQQALGQGPQFIFQYYEEEERQRGNFPDRFSGHQFPNYSSELNVNALLLGDSALYLCASSPVREETQYFGPGTRLLVL.